The 20 T cell receptor beta chains reported below all come from one sample, sequenced in a study of CD8 T cells in ankylosing spondylitis. MiXCR, run by TCRdb on the 5' RACE reads, gives a single entry per CDR3 protein. The table includes approximately 190,000 distinct CDR3 sequences, roughly 13% detected once. Sequenced material: blood, either unsorted or a sorted T cell fraction (not recorded which). Every receptor here comes from a female donor with ankylosing spondylitis or in good health (not recorded which).

This clonotype was picked up many times. The chain couples TRBV7-9 to TRBJ2-1; D gene unclear. The CDR3 spans 11 residues. CDR1 is SEHNR and CDR2 is FQNEAQ in the germline V gene (reference sequence). Deletions cut 5 bases from V and 8 bases from J, with 7 bases between. Here the CDR3 reads CASSISYEQFF. The CDR3 DNA sequence: TGTGCCAGCAGCATTAGCTATGAGCAGTTCTTC.

This clonotype was observed many times. V usage is TRBV10-3 and J usage is TRBJ1-5; 8 bases match TRBD1. The junction had 6 bases not matched to a gene; V was cut back by 3 bases and J by 2 bases. The CDR3 covers 16 residues. Germline lookup yields CDR1 ENHRY and CDR2 SYGVKD. CDR3 protein: CAISDRDRRGNQPQHF. The CDR3 DNA reads TGTGCCATCAGTGATAGGGACAGGAGGGGCAATCAGCCCCAGCATTTT.

This clonotype appeared many times. J is TRBJ1-5 and V is TRBV11-2, with a possible D match to TRBD1 (6 bases). Trimming left V 1 base short and J 5 bases short, with 21 bases between. Germline CDR1 and CDR2: SGHAT and FQNNGV. This CDR3 region has 18 residues. The CDR3: CASSLGFPRVRGHQPQHF. The CDR3 nucleotides are TGTGCCAGCAGCTTAGGGTTCCCCCGGGTCCGGGGGCATCAGCCCCAGCATTTT. The full variable domain, completed using reference TRBV11-2 and TRBJ1-5, is EAGVAQSPRYKIIEKRQSVAFWCNPISGHATLYWYQQILGQGPKLLIQFQNNGVVDDSQLPKDRFSAERLKGVDSTLKIQPAKLEDSAVYLCASSLGFPRVRGHQPQHFGDGTRLSIL.

This clonotype was seen ten or more times. This chain uses TRBV19 with TRBJ1-5; no definite D call. Germline values: CDR1 LNHDA, CDR2 SQIVND (reference sequence). V was trimmed by 1 base and J by 9 bases, leaving 7 bases between them. There are 12 residues in the CDR3. The CDR3 protein is CASSIVARPQHF. In nucleotides, the CDR3 is TGTGCCAGTAGTATAGTGGCCCGGCCCCAGCATTTT. The variable domain in full, with the rest retrieved from reference TRBV19 and TRBJ1-5, is DGGITQSPKYLFRKEGQNVTLSCEQNLNHDAMYWYRQDPGQGLRLIYYSQIVNDFQKGDIAEGYSVSREKKESFPLTVTSAQKNPTAFYLCASSIVARPQHFGDGTRLSIL.

This clonotype came up a few times. The CDR3 reads CASSLTASAYEQYF. The CDR3 DNA is TGCGCCAGCAGCCTAACGGCCTCCGCCTACGAGCAGTACTTC. The genes are TRBV4-3 and TRBJ2-7, with unresolved D. Germline V gene lookup returns CDR1 LGHNA and CDR2 YSLEER. V dropped 4 bases and J dropped 2 bases, with 12 bases sitting between them. This CDR3 region has 14 residues.

Points on this clonotype: This may arise from a read error, as a much more abundant clone is one base away. The V gene is TRBV5-1, the J gene TRBJ2-7; 9 bases match TRBD1. CDR1 and CDR2 (germline): SGHRS, YFSETQ. This CDR3 region has 15 residues. CDR3 sequence: CASSRTGEMAGERYF. Here the CDR3 DNA reads TGCGCCAGCAGCAGGACAGGGGAAATGGCGGGAGAGCGGTACTTC. Complete variable domain (other parts from reference TRBV5-1 and TRBJ2-7): KAGVTQTPRYLIKTRGQQVTLSCSPISGHRSVSWYQQTPGQGLQFLFEYFSETQRNKGNFPGRFSGRQFSNSRSEMNVSTLELGDSALYLCASSRTGEMAGERYFGPGTRLTVT.

The chain combines TRBV14 with TRBJ1-1; 7 bases match TRBD1. CDR1 and CDR2 (germline): SGHDN, FVKESK. J gave up 6 bases and V 3 bases, and 7 bases lay outside the gene matches. The CDR3 has 14 amino acids. The CDR3 DNA reads TGTGCCAGCAGCCAGACAGGGAAGCTAGCTGAAGCTTTCTTT. It codes for CASSQTGKLAEAFF.

At least ten counts were recorded for this clonotype. The chain combines TRBV4-2 with TRBJ2-7, with 8 bases fitting TRBD2. This CDR3 contains 14 residues. V shed 4 bases and J 0 bases; nucleotides not matched to a gene: 2. Germline V gives CDR1 LGHNA, CDR2 YNFKEQ. DNA of the CDR3: TGTGCCAGCAGCCGGAGCGGGAGCTCCTACGAGCAGTACTTC. It yields the protein CASSRSGSSYEQYF.

This clonotype has a handful of counts. This chain links TRBV20-1 with TRBJ2-2, with D possibly being TRBD1 (6 bases). The CDR3 consists of 18 residues. CDR1 is DFQATT, CDR2 SNEGSKA, per germline (reference sequence). V was cut by 3 bases and J by 0 bases, with 20 bases left in between. The CDR3 here is CSARGAAGDPANTGELFF. The DNA of the CDR3 is TGCAGTGCTAGGGGAGCGGCAGGGGATCCCGCGAACACCGGGGAGCTGTTTTTT.

This clonotype was found many times. This rearrangement joins TRBV18 to TRBJ2-3; D is unresolved. This CDR3 is built from 17 residues. CDR1 KGHSH and CDR2 LQKENI come from the germline V gene. Trimming removed 3 bases at V and 3 bases at J, with 19 bases between. The CDR3 loop is CASSPRPSGAGTDTQYF. CDR3 in DNA: TGTGCCAGCTCACCCCGGCCCTCAGGCGCCGGAACAGATACGCAGTATTTT.

This clonotype occurred once. Being one base from a much bigger clone, this may be a read error. The chain couples TRBV28 to TRBJ1-2, with D hard to call. The germline V gene encodes CDR1 MDHEN and CDR2 SYDVKM. This CDR3 comprises 14 residues. V lost 3 bases, J lost 6 bases, and 14 bases lay in between. The CDR3 region is CASSFGDSRDGYTF. In DNA form, the CDR3 reads TGTGCCAGCAGTTTCGGTGACTCTCGGGATGGCTACACCTTC.

This clonotype has at least ten counts. The chain employs TRBV5-1 and TRBJ2-1, with D possibly TRBD2 on 6 matching bases. With 1 base removed from V and 6 bases from J, the gap between germline ends came to 11 bases. CDR3 length equals 14 residues. The germline gives CDR1 SGHRS, CDR2 YFSETQ. Written as DNA, the CDR3 is TGCGCCAGCAGCTTGTACGCGGGGACCAATGAGCAGTTCTTC. Translated: CASSLYAGTNEQFF.

In its sample, this clonotype was seen a few times. This chain connects TRBV3-1 to TRBJ2-7; D unresolved. Germline V gene data show CDR1 as LGHDT and CDR2 as YNNKEL (reference sequence). This CDR3 has 13 amino acids. The V gene lost 2 bases and the J gene lost 5 bases, with 10 bases spanning the gap. This CDR3 reads CASSQIRRHEQYF. Written as DNA, the CDR3 is TGTGCCAGCAGCCAAATCCGTCGTCACGAGCAGTACTTC.

This clonotype was seen a handful of times. CDR3 residues: CASSLAIGQGIEKLFF. The CDR3 DNA sequence: TGTGCCAGCAGCTTAGCTATCGGACAGGGGATTGAAAAACTGTTTTTT. The rearrangement joins TRBV7-9 to TRBJ1-4; TRBD1 matches 9 bases. This CDR3 has 16 amino acids. With V trimmed by 0 bases and J by 7 bases, 6 bases remained unmatched. The germline V gene encodes CDR1 SEHNR and CDR2 FQNEAQ (reference sequence). Filled out from reference TRBV7-9 and TRBJ1-4, the complete variable domain reads DTGVSQNPRHKITKRGQNVTFRCDPISEHNRLYWYRQTLGQGPEFLTYFQNEAQLEKSRLLSDRFSAERPKGSFSTLEIQRTEQGDSAMYLCASSLAIGQGIEKLFFGSGTQLSVL.

As for this clonotype: This may come from a read error, since a much larger clone is one base off. V gene TRBV5-1 combines with J gene TRBJ1-4; TRBD1 matches at 9 bases. Trimming took 2 bases from V and 6 from J; bases not matched to a gene: 5. CDR1 is SGHRS and CDR2 is YFSETQ in the germline V gene. The length of the CDR3 is 15 residues. DNA of the CDR3: TGCGCCAGCAGCTTCCAAGGGACAGGGCATGAAAAACTGTTTTTT. Translating it yields CASSFQGTGHEKLFF.

This clonotype showed up many times. The chain has TRBV20-1 and TRBJ2-2, with D possibly matching TRBD2 (6 bases). V lost 1 base, J lost 7 bases, and 13 bases lay in between. The germline gives CDR1 DFQATT, CDR2 SNEGSKA (reference sequence). This CDR3 has 14 amino acids. CDR3 DNA: TGCAGTGCTAGAGTGGCGGGGCAGGGCGGGGAGCTGTTTTTT. Its protein product is CSARVAGQGGELFF.

Concerning this clonotype itself: One junction end disagrees with the germline gene, perhaps due to a read error. J is TRBJ2-3 and V is TRBV7-2; no reliable D call. CDR3 length: 11 amino acids. The V gene's germline CDR1 is SGHTA and CDR2 FQGNSA. In DNA form, the CDR3 reads TGTGCCAGCAGCTCTGGAGATGCGCAGTATTTT. Its translation: CASSSGDAQYF.

This sequence joins TRBV6-1 and TRBJ1-1, with D unresolved. V lost 6 bases and J 4 bases, leaving 15 bases between the germline ends. Germline-derived CDR1 and CDR2 are MNHNS and SASEGT. The CDR3 is 14 amino acids. The CDR3 DNA reads TGTGCCAGCAGCGACACTCGGTGGAGCACTGAAGCTTTCTTT. Protein product: CASSDTRWSTEAFF.

A few counts support this clonotype. J is TRBJ2-7 and V is TRBV7-8; D may be TRBD2 (5 bases). The CDR3 is 13 amino acids. CDR1 is SGHVS, CDR2 FQNEAQ, per germline. The V end was cut by 4 bases, the J end by 5 bases, with 12 bases between. The CDR3 is CASSSGKRNEQYF. CDR3 nucleotides: TGTGCCAGCAGCTCGGGGAAGCGAAACGAGCAGTACTTC. The entire variable domain, with the rest obtained from reference TRBV7-8 and TRBJ2-7, is as follows: GAGVSQSPRYKVAKRGQDVALRCDPISGHVSLFWYQQALGQGPEFLTYFQNEAQLDKSGLPSDRFFAERPEGSVSTLKIQRTQQEDSAVYLCASSSGKRNEQYFGPGTRLTVT.

This clonotype showed up just a few times. This chain links TRBV11-2 with TRBJ2-3; D is perhaps TRBD1 (5 bases). Germline V gene sequence: CDR1 SGHAT, CDR2 FQNNGV. The CDR3 has 12 residues. V shed 6 bases and J shed 6 bases, with 10 bases lying between them. The CDR3 here is CASRPSGDTQYF. In DNA form, the CDR3 reads TGTGCCAGCAGGCCATCAGGGGATACGCAGTATTTT.